The rows below give T cell receptor beta chains drawn from one sample of a study of T-cell reconstitution after alpha-beta-depleted transplantation in children. TCRdb itself ran the PCR reads through MiXCR, one entry per CDR3 protein. The table lists about 600,000 distinct CDR3 sequences, roughly 24% of them singletons. The sample here was PBMCs, mostly from graft donor cells, taken 360 days after TCRalphabeta/CD19-depleted stem cell transplant. Receptors originate from a boy younger than two who had a stem cell transplant for acute myeloid leukemia, so the T cells may come from the graft donor. Each CDR3 is given with its conserved first and last residue.

TRBV2	TRBJ1-1	CASRPGPAMNTEAFF
TRBV20-1	TRBJ2-7	CSARDHRYPYEQYF
TRBV7-9	TRBJ2-2	CASSSIGGELFF
TRBV12-3/TRBV12-4	TRBJ1-5	CASSLGGQGDQPQHF
TRBV3-1	TRBJ2-1	CASSRDRLSNYNEQFF
TRBV20-1	TRBJ2-1	CSARDPSSGVDNEQFF
TRBV12-3/TRBV12-4	TRBJ2-3	CASSPPVTGSGVTQYF
TRBV12-3/TRBV12-4	TRBJ2-3	CASSSLSDTQYF
TRBV12-3/TRBV12-4	TRBJ1-1	CASSFRREGTEAFF
TRBV29-1	TRBJ2-1	CSARQGWNEQFF
TRBV11-2	TRBJ2-7	CASRPDRLSSYEQYF
TRBV11-1	TRBJ2-2	CASSSRLSGGTANTGELFF
TRBV5-1	TRBJ2-6	CASSSGQASVLTF
TRBV6-1	TRBJ2-2	CASSPPTGGEAGELFF
TRBV5-6	TRBJ2-4	CASSWTGRNIQYF
TRBV12-3/TRBV12-4	TRBJ2-7	CASTIGTSENSYEQYF
TRBV27	TRBJ2-1	CASHQGSKQFF
TRBV7-6	TRBJ2-7	CASSADRLPYEQYF
TRBV5-1	TRBJ2-6	CASSLVSGANVLTF
TRBV20-1	TRBJ2-5	CSASGTAVLETQYF
TRBV28	TRBJ2-3	CASSRAQIQYF
TRBV6-5	TRBJ1-5	CASSWRREQPQHF
TRBV28	TRBJ2-3	CASLTERDTQYF
TRBV20-1	TRBJ1-4	CSARVGGAEKLFF
TRBV29-1	TRBJ2-2	CSVYTGGELFF
TRBV5-1	TRBJ1-5	CASSPVGEQNQPQHF
TRBV12-3/TRBV12-4	TRBJ2-6	CASSFEVRLSSGANVLTF
TRBV5-1	TRBJ2-3	CASSLTRTFTDTQYF
TRBV7-2	TRBJ2-1	CASSLRIEQFF
TRBV10-3	TRBJ2-4	CAISEPRGGIGKNIQYF
TRBV2	TRBJ2-2	CASKELTSEGGELFF
TRBV27	TRBJ2-1	CASSLNSYSSYNEQFF
TRBV12-3/TRBV12-4	TRBJ1-1	CASTWTGGEGNTEAFF
TRBV20-1	TRBJ2-3	CSASGQGGKYF
TRBV6-6	TRBJ1-2	CASSYGENYGYTF
TRBV20-1	TRBJ1-5	CSAKDSNQPQHF
TRBV14	TRBJ2-5	CASSQYGRRGSETQYF
TRBV6-5	TRBJ2-1	CASSYSELADNYNEQFF
TRBV12-3/TRBV12-4	TRBJ2-1	CASGGLWDEQFF
TRBV6-2/TRBV6-3	TRBJ2-2	CASSTHLLQATGELFF
TRBV6-1	TRBJ2-1	CASAQVKRGGYVEYNEQFF
TRBV12-3/TRBV12-4	TRBJ1-1	CASSLAGQRLILEAFF
TRBV20-1	TRBJ1-6	CSAGTGGSPLHF
TRBV29-1	TRBJ1-2	CSVEVGGGYTF
TRBV12-3/TRBV12-4	TRBJ1-3	CASSSVDRGSGNTIYF
TRBV6-1	TRBJ1-5	CASSEAFRNNQPQHF
TRBV6-5	TRBJ1-1	CASSYPDRLGTEAFF
TRBV10-3	TRBJ2-3	CAISVSTSGFTDTQYF
TRBV6-5	TRBJ2-6	CASSYNSGANVLTF
TRBV7-2	TRBJ1-5	CASLGQELEPQHF
TRBV12-3/TRBV12-4	TRBJ2-2	CASSYPGELFF
TRBV5-4	TRBJ2-7	CASSLAGIYEQYF
TRBV20-1	TRBJ2-1	CSAPRGGLYNEQFF
TRBV28	TRBJ2-2	CASSFPRDTGELFF